These 20 T cell receptor beta chains were all obtained from the same sample, sequenced in a study of PD-L1 blockade in urothelial cancer (dated 2017 in TCRdb). Libraries came from the immunoSEQ multiplex PCR assay. Entries here come from immuneACCESS through TCRdb and include only in-frame sequences with V and J called. Some clones fail to appear in such tables; in the studies checked, an unresolved V gene covers under half of the shortfall, and the cause of the remainder is unknown. A total of around 57,000 clones appear in this sample, 75% to 90% of them only once. Together, the top ten hold 1.6% of the sample. The sample's time point label is to be understood as: pretreatment peripheral blood. The starting material was PBMCs, obtained around atezolizumab (anti-PD-L1) treatment. Receptors were obtained from a man between 65 and 85 years old with urothelial cancer.

This clone occurred a few times. In DNA form, the CDR3 reads TGTGCCAGCAGTGAAGCAGGGACAGGGGGATACGAGCAGTACTTC. Protein: CASSEAGTGGYEQYF. The V and J genes are TRBV6-1 and TRBJ2-7; the match to TRBD1 covers 11 bases. V lost 0 bases, J lost 4 bases, and 2 bases stayed unmatched. Per germline, CDR1 MNHNS and CDR2 SASEGT. The CDR3 spans 15 residues.

A single count supports this clone. The J gene is TRBJ1-5, the V gene TRBV5-5; the D is unclear. This CDR3 contains 14 residues. The germline gives CDR1 SGHKS, CDR2 YYEKEE (reference sequence). V shed 2 bases and J shed 4 bases, with 10 bases lying between them. The CDR3 nucleotides read TGTGCCAGCAGCTTATACCGGGGAAATCAGCCCCAGCATTTT. Encoded protein: CASSLYRGNQPQHF. Together with reference TRBV5-5 and TRBJ1-5, the CDR3 gives the full variable domain: DAGVTQSPTHLIKTRGQQVTLRCSPISGHKSVSWYQQVLGQGPQFIFQYYEKEERGRGNFPDRFSARQFPNYSSELNVNALLLGDSALYLCASSLYRGNQPQHFGDGTRLSIL.

The V call is TRBV5-6, the J call TRBJ2-2; D is undetermined. The CDR3 has 13 residues. Germline V gene data show CDR1 as SGHDT and CDR2 as YYEEEE. V was clipped by 2 bases and J by 6 bases, with 8 bases between them. CDR3 sequence reads: CASSLGAPGELFF. The CDR3 DNA sequence: TGTGCCAGCAGCTTAGGAGCCCCCGGGGAGCTGTTTTTT.

The chain carries TRBV29-1 and TRBJ1-1, with TRBD1 matching 8 bases. V gave up 2 bases and J gave up 11 bases; unmatched junction bases: 4. The length of the CDR3 is 11 residues. Germline-derived CDR1 and CDR2 are SQVTM and ANQGSEA. CDR3 sequence: CSVEMDREAFF. CDR3 in DNA: TGCAGCGTTGAAATGGACAGGGAGGCTTTCTTT.

The V call is TRBV5-4, the J call TRBJ1-5; 7 nucleotides line up with TRBD1. Germline CDR1 SGHNT, CDR2 YYREEE (reference sequence). V shed 0 bases and J 6 bases; nucleotides not matched to a gene: 6. The CDR3 spans 15 residues. The CDR3 protein is CASSLGGQVPQPQHF. The CDR3 coding sequence is TGTGCCAGCAGCTTGGGCGGACAGGTTCCTCAGCCCCAGCATTTT.

V and J are TRBV4-1 and TRBJ2-1; tentative D call: TRBD2 (5 bases). V was pared by 1 base and J by 3 bases, with 13 bases between. The CDR3 length is 16 residues. Germline V gives CDR1 MGHRA, CDR2 YSYEKL. CDR3 DNA sequence: TGCGCCAGCAGCCAAGTTGAGAGCGGCAACTACAATGAGCAGTTCTTC. Protein sequence: CASSQVESGNYNEQFF.

This clone was observed once. CDR3 region: CASSLTGEGETQYF. The CDR3 nucleotides read TGCGCCAGCAGCTTGACAGGGGAAGGGGAGACCCAGTACTTC. The J gene is TRBJ2-5, the V gene TRBV5-1; 7 nucleotides line up with TRBD1. In germline, CDR1 is SGHRS, CDR2 YFSETQ. Germline trimming cut 1 base from V and 5 bases from J; bases unmatched to any gene: 5. The CDR3 covers 14 residues.

The V call is TRBV28, the J call TRBJ2-1; TRBD2 matches 7 bases. The CDR3 runs 13 residues. Germline V gene data show CDR1 as MDHEN and CDR2 as SYDVKM. V dropped 6 bases and J dropped 4; count of bases not matched to a gene: 3. DNA for the CDR3: TGTGCCAGCAGGTGGGGGGGGTACAATGAGCAGTTCTTC. Protein: CASRWGGYNEQFF.

The chain joins TRBV13 to TRBJ2-1, with TRBD2 matching 7 bases. Germline assignment: CDR1 PRHDT and CDR2 FYEKMQ (reference sequence). The junction had 6 bases not matched to a gene; V was cut back by 2 bases and J by 5 bases. The CDR3 totals 15 residues. CDR3 region: CASSLRREPDNEQFF. CDR3 nucleotides: TGTGCCAGCAGCTTAAGGCGGGAGCCAGACAATGAGCAGTTCTTC.

V is TRBV5-4 and J is TRBJ2-5; TRBD2 aligns across 11 bases. Per germline, CDR1 SGHNT and CDR2 YYREEE (reference sequence). CDR3 length equals 16 residues. The V gene end was trimmed by 4 bases and the J gene end by 1 base; junction bases not matched to a gene: 6. In DNA form, the CDR3 reads TGTGCCAGCAGCCCCCAACTAGCGGGAGCCCAAGAGACCCAGTACTTC. Translation: CASSPQLAGAQETQYF.

Here the CDR3 reads CASSVGAGDSYEQYF. The CDR3 bases are TGTGCCAGCAGCGTAGGAGCAGGGGACTCCTACGAGCAGTACTTC. The chain recombines TRBV9 with TRBJ2-7; D may be TRBD1 (6 bases). The CDR3 has 15 residues. V was shortened by 0 bases and J by 0 bases, with 10 bases between the two germline ends. CDR1 is SGDLS and CDR2 is YYNGEE in the germline V gene.

This clone was observed once. V usage is TRBV18 and J usage is TRBJ2-2; a possible D gene is TRBD2 (5 bases). The CDR3 spans 16 residues. Deletions cut 6 bases from V and 1 base from J, with 15 bases between. CDR1 and CDR2 from the germline V gene are KGHSH and LQKENI. The DNA for the CDR3 is TGTGCCAGCTCCTACTTCGGGGAGAAGAACACCGGGGAGCTGTTTTTT. It codes for CASSYFGEKNTGELFF.

CDR3 sequence: CASSARTGSGELFF. In nucleotides, the CDR3 is TGTGCCAGCAGCGCCCGGACAGGGTCCGGGGAGCTGTTTTTT. The gene calls are TRBV11-3 and TRBJ2-2; 8 bases align to TRBD1. This CDR3 has 14 residues. In germline, CDR1 is SGHNT, CDR2 YENEEA. V lost 5 bases and J lost 6; bases outside the gene matches: 5.

This chain joins TRBV11-3 and TRBJ2-7; D is unclear. CDR3 length: 13 residues. Per germline, CDR1 SGHNT and CDR2 YENEEA. V lost 1 base and J 1 base, leaving 5 bases between the germline ends. The CDR3 DNA follows: TGTGCCAGCAGCTTAGGGAGATCCTACGAGCAGTACTTC. It is translated as CASSLGRSYEQYF.

V is TRBV9 and J is TRBJ1-4; 8 positions agree with TRBD1. This CDR3 has 15 residues. The V gene's germline CDR1 is SGDLS and CDR2 YYNGEE. V trimming: 0 bases; J trimming: 5 bases; junction bases outside the gene matches: 3. CDR3 nucleotide sequence: TGTGCCAGCAGCGTAGTTACAGGGGGAAATGAAAAACTGTTTTTT. Protein: CASSVVTGGNEKLFF.

To note about this clone: Mismatch with germline at one junction end may stem from a read error. The chain joins TRBV11-1 to TRBJ2-3, with 7 bases that match TRBD2. Germline values: CDR1 SGHAT, CDR2 FQDESV (reference sequence). CDR3 length equals 12 residues. The CDR3: CASSEWSGTMAF. The CDR3 nucleotides read TGTGCCAGCAGCGAGTGGTCCGGGACTATGGCCTTT.

The chain combines TRBV6-1 with TRBJ2-1; D might be TRBD1 (6 bases). The CDR3 consists of 13 residues. The V end was cut by 6 bases, the J end by 9 bases, with 15 bases between. Germline V CDR1 and CDR2: MNHNS, SASEGT. CDR3 sequence: CASSVSQGAEQFF. The CDR3 bases are TGTGCCAGCAGCGTATCACAGGGAGCTGAGCAGTTCTTC.

J is TRBJ1-1 and V is TRBV9; no definite D call. The V end lost 0 bases, the J end lost 1 base, and 4 bases lay between the germline ends. Germline CDR1 reads SGDLS; CDR2 reads YYNGEE. The CDR3 spans 13 residues. CDR3 in DNA: TGTGCCAGCAGCGTAGGAGAGAACACTGAAGCTTTCTTT. It codes for CASSVGENTEAFF.

This clone was picked up a small number of times. J is TRBJ2-1 and V is TRBV6-5; 9 nucleotides match TRBD1. The CDR3 consists of 16 residues. The V and J ends lost 0 bases and 4 bases, in that order; junction bases with no gene match: 4. Germline V gene sequence: CDR1 MNHEY, CDR2 SVGAGI. The CDR3 DNA reads as TGTGCCAGCAGTTACTCGCTCGGGACAGGGTACAATGAGCAGTTCTTC. Its protein is CASSYSLGTGYNEQFF.

The chain uses TRBV9 and TRBJ1-3; 7 nucleotides align to TRBD1. CDR1 SGDLS and CDR2 YYNGEE come from the germline V gene. CDR3 length: 15 residues. V trimming: 0 bases; J trimming: 4 bases; junction bases outside the gene matches: 4. CDR3 amino acids: CASSVEGAAGNTIYF. The CDR3 DNA follows: TGTGCCAGCAGCGTAGAGGGGGCAGCCGGAAACACCATATATTTT.